Following are 23 T cell receptor beta chains from one sample sequenced in a study of beta chain features in type 1 diabetes. Reverse transcribing all isolated RNA meant expressed TCRB transcripts were sequenced. The repertoire was sequenced with immunoSEQ multiplex PCR; TCRdb's copy has only in-frame clones and lacks some. This sample has about 150,000 clones, with around 10% found just once. The sample comprised central memory CD4+ T cells from blood. The receptors come from a man between 18 and 35 years old in good health.

This clone was counted a few times. V gene TRBV2 combines with J gene TRBJ2-1; 10 positions agree with TRBD2. The CDR3 extends over 15 amino acids. V gave up 4 bases and J gave up 7 bases; unmatched junction bases: 7. Germline V lookup: CDR1 SNHLY, CDR2 FYNNEI. In DNA, the CDR3 is TGTGCCAGCAGTGTCAACCTAGCGGGGGCAAATGAGCAGTTCTTC. As protein: CASSVNLAGANEQFF.

This clone has just a few counts. The chain links TRBV7-3 to TRBJ2-3; 8 bases align to TRBD2. This CDR3 region has 16 residues. Trimming removed 3 bases from V and 2 bases from J; junction bases left unmatched: 7. Germline CDR1 reads SGHTA; CDR2 reads FQGTGA. CDR3 amino acids: CASSFGTGGNTDTQYF. The CDR3 DNA reads as TGTGCCAGCAGCTTCGGTACGGGAGGGAACACAGATACGCAGTATTTT.

The sample holds many counts of this clone. J is TRBJ1-2 and V is TRBV15, with TRBD1 identical over 11 bases. Unmatched junction bases numbered 5, after V lost 4 bases and J lost 4 bases. There are 15 residues in the CDR3. Germline V gives CDR1 LNHNV, CDR2 YYDKDF (reference sequence). The CDR3 reads CATSTGQGAPYGYTF. CDR3 nucleotide sequence: TGTGCCACCAGCACTGGACAGGGGGCTCCCTATGGCTACACCTTC.

The chain has TRBV27 and TRBJ1-1, with 9 positions matching TRBD1. This CDR3 is built from 14 residues. From germline, CDR1 is MNHEY and CDR2 SMNVEV (reference sequence). Trimming removed 6 bases from V and 5 bases from J; junction bases left unmatched: 7. Written as DNA, the CDR3 is TGTGCCAGCAGCCCCGGACAGGGGAAGACTGAAGCTTTCTTT. Amino acid sequence: CASSPGQGKTEAFF.

This clone was seen more than once but under ten times. V gene TRBV6-1 combines with J gene TRBJ2-3; TRBD2 matches at 7 bases. Per the germline V gene, CDR1 is MNHNS and CDR2 is SASEGT. The CDR3 covers 14 residues. V gave up 7 bases and J gave up 0 bases; unmatched junction bases: 4. The CDR3 loop is CASNREASTDTQYF. CDR3 coding DNA: TGTGCCAGCAATCGGGAGGCTAGCACAGATACGCAGTATTTT.

This clone was found a few times. The J gene is TRBJ2-1, the V gene TRBV15; 12 bases match TRBD2. The CDR3 extends over 16 amino acids. Unmatched junction bases numbered 9, after V lost 5 bases and J lost 7 bases. Germline CDR1 is LNHNV and CDR2 is YYDKDF (reference sequence). CDR3 bases: TGTGCCACCAGCCGCTCGACTAGCGGGAGTGGGAATGAGCAGTTCTTC. This codes for CATSRSTSGSGNEQFF.

The rearrangement links TRBV7-2 to TRBJ2-7, with 9 bases matching TRBD1. Germline CDR1 reads SGHTA; CDR2 reads FQGNSA. The CDR3 totals 13 residues. The V gene end was trimmed by 5 bases and the J gene end by 4 bases; junction bases not matched to a gene: 3. The CDR3 DNA reads as TGTGCCAGCAGCCGGGACAGGGTTTACGAGCAGTACTTC. Residues: CASSRDRVYEQYF. The whole variable domain, filled in from reference TRBV7-2 and TRBJ2-7, reads GAGVSQSPSNKVTEKGKDVELRCDPISGHTALYWYRQSLGQGLEFLIYFQGNSAPDKSGLPSDRFSAERTGGSVSTLTIQRTQQEDSAVYLCASSRDRVYEQYFGPGTRLTVT.

The CDR3 spells CASHKPGPHGSYNEQFF. The DNA of the CDR3 is TGTGCCAGCCATAAACCGGGACCCCATGGGTCATACAATGAGCAGTTCTTC. The gene calls are TRBV27 and TRBJ2-1; either TRBD1 or TRBD2 may fit D (5 bases each). Per the germline V gene, CDR1 is MNHEY and CDR2 is SMNVEV (reference sequence). V shed 8 bases and J shed 4 bases, with 24 bases lying between them. The CDR3 totals 17 residues.

This clone was counted between two and nine times. The genes are TRBV7-2 and TRBJ2-5, with D uncertain. The germline V and J ends were trimmed by 2 bases and 1 base, with 8 bases remaining between them. Germline CDR1 reads SGHTA; CDR2 reads FQGNSA. The CDR3 runs to 14 residues. CDR3 amino acids: CASSLMRFQETQYF. The CDR3 DNA is TGTGCCAGCAGCTTAATGAGATTCCAAGAGACCCAGTACTTC.

The V and J genes are TRBV14 and TRBJ1-1; no clear D gene. V gave up 8 bases and J gave up 0 bases, with 10 bases separating them. The germline V gene encodes CDR1 SGHDN and CDR2 FVKESK. The CDR3 consists of 13 residues. The CDR3 DNA sequence: TGTGCCAGCGGCCGAGACATGAACACTGAAGCTTTCTTT. Amino acid sequence: CASGRDMNTEAFF. Using reference TRBV14 and TRBJ1-1 for the parts outside the CDR3, the full variable domain is EAGVTQFPSHSVIEKGQTVTLRCDPISGHDNLYWYRRVMGKEIKFLLHFVKESKQDESGMPNNRFLAERTGGTYSTLKVQPAELEDSGVYFCASGRDMNTEAFFGQGTRLTVV.

This clone appeared many times. V gene TRBV4-2 combines with J gene TRBJ2-7; D ambiguous. The CDR3 consists of 12 residues. Germline-derived CDR1 and CDR2 are LGHNA and YNFKEQ. V was pared by 6 bases and J by 3 bases, with 9 bases between. The CDR3 bases are TGTGCCAGCAGGCAATCCGACTACGAGCAGTACTTC. It specifies CASRQSDYEQYF.

The sample holds a few counts of this clone. The chain has TRBV7-2 and TRBJ2-3, with D possibly matching TRBD2 (6 bases). The CDR3 runs to 16 residues. Germline values: CDR1 SGHTA, CDR2 FQGNSA. Trimming removed 1 base from V and 3 bases from J, with 14 bases in between. In DNA form, the CDR3 reads TGTGCCAGCAGCTTAGGCCCGCTGGGGGGAACAGATACGCAGTATTTT. This encodes CASSLGPLGGTDTQYF.

V and J are TRBV29-1 and TRBJ1-5; D gene ambiguous. Germline-derived CDR1 and CDR2 are SQVTM and ANQGSEA. The CDR3 is made up of 12 amino acids. V was pared by 4 bases and J by 9 bases, with 13 bases between. The DNA of the CDR3 is TGCAGCGTTGGAAGTGAGGTCGGGCCCCAGCATTTT. Protein: CSVGSEVGPQHF. Full variable domain (remainder filled in from reference TRBV29-1 and TRBJ1-5): SAVISQKPSRDICQRGTSLTIQCQVDSQVTMMFWYRQQPGQSLTLIATANQGSEATYESGFVIDKFPISRPNLTFSTLTVSNMSPEDSSIYLCSVGSEVGPQHFGDGTRLSIL.

This clone was counted a few times. V usage is TRBV7-3 and J usage is TRBJ1-1; D might be TRBD1 (6 bases). The CDR3 is 13 amino acids. Germline-derived CDR1 and CDR2 are SGHTA and FQGTGA. V gave up 3 bases and J gave up 6 bases, with 11 bases separating them. CDR3 bases: TGTGCCAGCAGCTTCACAGGGACGGCTGAAGCTTTCTTT. It codes for CASSFTGTAEAFF. Full variable domain (missing parts from reference TRBV7-3 and TRBJ1-1): GAGVSQTPSNKVTEKGKYVELRCDPISGHTALYWYRQSLGQGPEFLIYFQGTGAADDSGLPNDRFFAVRPEGSVSTLKIQRTERGDSAVYLCASSFTGTAEAFFGQGTRLTVV.

This clone appeared a few times. The chain combines TRBV5-1 with TRBJ2-7; either TRBD1 or TRBD2 may fit D (6 bases each). CDR3 length: 14 residues. CDR1 and CDR2 from the germline V gene are SGHRS and YFSETQ. V was clipped by 2 bases and J by 1 base, with 10 bases between them. CDR3 DNA: TGCGCCAGCAGCTTCACAGGGAGGTCCTACGAGCAGTACTTC. It is translated as CASSFTGRSYEQYF.

In its sample, this clone was seen a few times. The chain combines TRBV2 with TRBJ1-1; weak D call: TRBD1 (5 bases). V was shortened by 9 bases and J by 7 bases, with 18 bases between the two germline ends. The CDR3 sequence is 13 residues long. Germline V gene lookup returns CDR1 SNHLY and CDR2 FYNNEI. CDR3 in DNA: TGTGCCAGGATTCCGGGACGTGGGTATGAAGCTTTCTTT. It codes for CARIPGRGYEAFF. The whole variable domain, remainder taken from reference TRBV2 and TRBJ1-1, is EPEVTQTPSHQVTQMGQEVILRCVPISNHLYFYWYRQILGQKVEFLVSFYNNEISEKSEIFDDQFSVERPDGSNFTLKIRSTKLEDSAMYFCARIPGRGYEAFFGQGTRLTVV.

The V and J genes are TRBV29-1 and TRBJ1-1, with D possibly TRBD1 on 6 matching bases. In germline, CDR1 is SQVTM, CDR2 ANQGSEA. Deletions cut 7 bases from V and 0 bases from J, with 12 bases between. The CDR3 loop spans 13 amino acids. CDR3 DNA sequence: TGCAGCGGAACAGGGAAACTGAACACTGAAGCTTTCTTT. Encoded protein: CSGTGKLNTEAFF.

CDR3 sequence: CASGTAKETQYF. CDR3 DNA: TGTGCCAGCGGGACTGCTAAAGAGACCCAGTACTTC. The chain has TRBV28 and TRBJ2-5; D perhaps matches TRBD2 (6 bases). Trimming cost V 8 bases and J 3 bases, with 10 bases left between them. The CDR3 contains 12 residues. Germline values: CDR1 MDHEN, CDR2 SYDVKM.

The sample holds a few counts of this clone. CDR3 bases: TGTGCCAGCAGTACCACATTCCGGGACAGGAGATACAATGAGCAGTTCTTC. This translates into CASSTTFRDRRYNEQFF. The V and J genes are TRBV28 and TRBJ2-1; 8 positions match TRBD1. CDR3 length equals 17 residues. Germline trimming cut 5 bases from V and 4 bases from J; bases unmatched to any gene: 13. Germline CDR1 and CDR2: MDHEN and SYDVKM.

The chain employs TRBV9 and TRBJ2-1, with 9 positions matching TRBD1. Germline assignment: CDR1 SGDLS and CDR2 YYNGEE. This CDR3 contains 14 residues. J lost 10 bases, V lost 3 bases, and 8 bases had no gene match. In DNA form, the CDR3 reads TGTGCCAGCAGCGCACGACAGGGGGTCGGCGAGCAGTTCTTC. Protein product: CASSARQGVGEQFF.

V is TRBV7-2 and J is TRBJ2-7, with unresolved D. The CDR3 length is 11 residues. The germline V and J ends were trimmed by 3 bases and 5 bases, with 5 bases remaining between them. CDR1 SGHTA and CDR2 FQGNSA come from the germline V gene. This CDR3 reads CASSFYDEQYF. The CDR3 bases are TGTGCCAGCAGCTTTTACGACGAGCAGTACTTC.

This CDR3 reads CASSPGIGKNIQYF. CDR3 in DNA: TGTGCCAGCAGCCCTGGGATAGGCAAAAACATTCAGTACTTC. The V call is TRBV5-4, the J call TRBJ2-4; D unclear. Germline V gene lookup returns CDR1 SGHNT and CDR2 YYREEE (reference sequence). V lost 4 bases, J lost 3 bases, and 11 bases lay in between. The CDR3 has 14 residues.

The rearrangement links TRBV9 to TRBJ2-3; D might be TRBD1 (5 bases). Trimming stripped 3 bases from V and 1 base from J, with 12 bases between. The CDR3 length is 15 residues. Per the germline V gene, CDR1 is SGDLS and CDR2 is YYNGEE. The CDR3 bases are TGTGCCAGCAGCGCGCAGGGAATGGGCACAGATACGCAGTATTTT. Amino acids: CASSAQGMGTDTQYF.